This T cell receptor beta chain was captured in a study of blood T cells in healthy people across ages. For the second PCR, which ran for about 7 to 11 cycles, a sample-barcoded 5' primer and a J-beta primer mix were used. TCRdb called the 5' RACE reads again in MiXCR, with one record for every CDR3 protein. Of approximately 800,000 distinct CDR3 sequences in the sample, roughly 46% were seen once. The CDR3 is 13 residues long. Germline-derived CDR1 and CDR2 are SGHTA and FQGTGA. With 5 bases removed from V and 4 bases from J, the gap between germline ends came to 12 bases. This clonotype was seen many times.

Sequenced sample: blood. This rearrangement joins TRBV7-3 to TRBJ2-7; weak D call: TRBD2 (6 bases). The TCR originated in a man of 80 years or more in good health. CDR3 amino acids: CASSLLGGYEQYF. Here the CDR3 DNA reads TGTGCCAGCAGCCTGCTGGGGGGATACGAGCAGTACTTC.